Listed here are 22 T cell receptor beta chains from one sample, sequenced in a study. Each CDR3 protein is one row after TCRdb ran MiXCR on the RT-PCR reads. The sample has about 700,000 distinct CDR3 sequences, 12% to 15% seen once. Sequences were obtained from memory CD4+ T cells from blood. Every receptor here comes from a female donor in good health, serving as a healthy control.

This chain joins TRBV20-1 and TRBJ2-7; TRBD2 aligns across 9 bases. With V trimmed by 0 bases and J by 4 bases, 4 bases remained unmatched. The CDR3 sequence is 14 residues long. Germline CDR1 DFQATT, CDR2 SNEGSKA (reference sequence). The CDR3 nucleotides read TGCAGTGCTAGAGATAGCGGGAGTCAGTACGAGCAGTACTTC. It encodes CSARDSGSQYEQYF.

This clonotype came up many times. The chain uses TRBV5-1 and TRBJ1-1, with D unresolved. Germline CDR1 SGHRS, CDR2 YFSETQ. The CDR3 runs to 11 residues. The ends were cut back, 2 bases at V and 7 bases at J, with 6 bases in the middle. Here the CDR3 DNA reads TGCGCCAGCAGCTTTATGGATGAAGCTTTCTTT. It yields the protein CASSFMDEAFF.

This clonotype was detected once. V usage is TRBV6-2 or TRBV6-3 and J usage is TRBJ2-3; D is ambiguous. Germline-derived CDR1 and CDR2 are MNHEY and SVGEGT. Trimming cost V 8 bases and J 4 bases, with 13 bases left between them. This CDR3 comprises 13 residues. The CDR3 spells CASLKLTADTQYF. CDR3 coding DNA: TGTGCCAGCCTTAAACTCACCGCAGATACGCAGTATTTT.

This clonotype was counted many times. The V and J genes are TRBV30 and TRBJ1-3; 8 nucleotides align to TRBD1. The germline V gene has CDR1 GTSNPN and CDR2 SVGIG (reference sequence). Losses at the gene ends were 2 bases for V and 6 bases for J; bases not matched to a gene: 3. The CDR3 is 13 amino acids. CDR3 bases: TGTGCCTGGAGTACGACAGGGGTAAACACCATATATTTT. This encodes CAWSTTGVNTIYF.

This clonotype was observed a few times. The gene calls are TRBV18 and TRBJ1-2; TRBD1 matches 7 bases. Trimming cost V 3 bases and J 8 bases; bases outside gene matches: 12. There are 15 residues in the CDR3. In germline, CDR1 is KGHSH, CDR2 LQKENI. The CDR3 loop is CASSPLTGDVEGYTF. CDR3 nucleotides: TGTGCCAGCTCACCTCTTACAGGGGATGTGGAGGGCTACACCTTC. Based on the CDR3 plus reference TRBV18 and TRBJ1-2, the full variable domain is NAGVMQNPRHLVRRRGQEARLRCSPMKGHSHVYWYRQLPEEGLKFMVYLQKENIIDESGMPKERFSAEFPKEGPSILRIQQVVRGDSAAYFCASSPLTGDVEGYTFGSGTRLTVV.

The chain employs TRBV30 and TRBJ1-2; 7 bases fit TRBD1. V lost 3 bases, J lost 7 bases, and 14 bases stayed unmatched. The germline CDR1 and CDR2 sequences are GTSNPN and SVGIG (reference sequence). The length of the CDR3 is 15 residues. The CDR3 loop is CAWRTQGQDVRGYTF. Here the CDR3 DNA reads TGTGCCTGGAGGACCCAAGGACAGGACGTCCGTGGCTACACCTTC. The variable domain in full, with the rest retrieved from reference TRBV30 and TRBJ1-2, is SQTIHQWPATLVQPVGSPLSLECTVEGTSNPNLYWYRQAAGRGLQLLFYSVGIGQISSEVPQNLSASRPQDRQFILSSKKLLLSDSGFYLCAWRTQGQDVRGYTFGSGTRLTVV.

This clonotype has more than one count but fewer than ten. The chain combines TRBV3-1 with TRBJ2-1; TRBD1 or TRBD2 may be the D gene (5 bases each). The CDR3 is made up of 14 amino acids. Looked up from germline, CDR1 is LGHDT and CDR2 is YNNKEL (reference sequence). Trimming took off 2 bases at V and 7 bases at J, with 12 bases between the two ends. The CDR3 loop is CASSQSGTLNEQFF. The DNA for the CDR3 is TGTGCCAGCAGCCAAAGTGGGACCCTAAATGAGCAGTTCTTC.

The chain has TRBV15 and TRBJ2-1; maybe TRBD2 (6 bases). This CDR3 contains 15 residues. Germline CDR1 LNHNV, CDR2 YYDKDF (reference sequence). V was pared by 3 bases and J by 3 bases, with 12 bases between. The DNA for the CDR3 is TGTGCCACCAGCAGGTCGGGGGTCTACTACAATGAGCAGTTCTTC. It is translated as CATSRSGVYYNEQFF. Supplemented by reference TRBV15 and TRBJ2-1, the full variable domain reads DAMVIQNPRYQVTQFGKPVTLSCSQTLNHNVMYWYQQKSSQAPKLLFHYYDKDFNNEADTPDNFQSRRPNTSFCFLDIRSPGLGDTAMYLCATSRSGVYYNEQFFGPGTRLTVL.

V usage is TRBV5-5 and J usage is TRBJ1-2, with 7 nucleotides matching TRBD1. The V segment lost 1 base and the J segment 2 bases; nucleotides outside the gene matches: 8. Germline loops: CDR1 SGHKS, CDR2 YYEKEE (reference sequence). The CDR3 spans 16 residues. The CDR3 DNA follows: TGTGCCAGCAGCTTGACCCAGGGGGGGTTCAACTATGGCTACACCTTC. Its translation: CASSLTQGGFNYGYTF.

The sample holds many counts of this clonotype. V and J are TRBV6-5 and TRBJ2-3, with TRBD1 identical over 10 bases. The CDR3 has 15 residues. Germline CDR1 is MNHEY and CDR2 is SVGAGI. Trimming removed 5 bases from V and 3 bases from J; junction bases left unmatched: 5. The CDR3 loop is CASSRQGATTDTQYF. The CDR3 nucleotides are TGTGCCAGCAGTCGACAGGGGGCGACTACAGATACGCAGTATTTT.

The chain is built from TRBV28 and TRBJ1-2; TRBD1 matches at 9 bases. CDR3 length: 13 residues. Germline CDR1 reads MDHEN; CDR2 reads SYDVKM. The ends lost 8 bases at V and 8 bases at J; junction bases unmatched: 9. The DNA of the CDR3 is TGTGCCAGCCAACCACAGGGGGCGCGAGGCTACACCTTC. It specifies CASQPQGARGYTF.

This clonotype was seen a few times. The chain couples TRBV5-6 to TRBJ1-2; no definite D call. Trimming stripped 1 base from V and 7 bases from J, with 14 bases between. Germline-derived CDR1 and CDR2 are SGHDT and YYEEEE. The CDR3 totals 14 residues. The CDR3 DNA reads TGTGCCAGCAGCTTGTCTGGACTTATCGGTGGCTACACCTTC. It yields the protein CASSLSGLIGGYTF.

The rearrangement uses TRBV7-9 and TRBJ1-1; D remains unclear. Trimming left V 3 bases short and J 1 base short, with 9 bases between. CDR3 length equals 14 residues. Germline values: CDR1 SEHNR, CDR2 FQNEAQ (reference sequence). As DNA, the CDR3 is TGTGCCAGCAGCTTCCACAGTTCGAACACTGAAGCTTTCTTT. Amino acids: CASSFHSSNTEAFF.

The V call is TRBV7-2, the J call TRBJ2-1, with 8 nucleotides matching TRBD1. Germline assignment: CDR1 SGHTA and CDR2 FQGNSA. V lost 4 bases and J lost 6; bases outside the gene matches: 11. This CDR3 has 16 amino acids. CDR3 sequence: CASSSAGTGYFNEQFF. CDR3 in DNA: TGTGCCAGCAGCTCGGCTGGGACAGGATACTTCAATGAGCAGTTCTTC. The variable domain in full, with the rest retrieved from reference TRBV7-2 and TRBJ2-1, is GAGVSQSPSNKVTEKGKDVELRCDPISGHTALYWYRQSLGQGLEFLIYFQGNSAPDKSGLPSDRFSAERTGGSVSTLTIQRTQQEDSAVYLCASSSAGTGYFNEQFFGPGTRLTVL.

This clonotype was seen repeatedly, ten times or more. CDR3: CASRFYSSGSTYNEQFF. The CDR3 DNA sequence: TGCGCCAGCAGATTCTACAGTAGCGGGAGTACCTACAATGAGCAGTTCTTC. The V and J genes are TRBV5-1 and TRBJ2-1, with TRBD2 identical over 9 bases. The CDR3 length is 17 residues. From germline, CDR1 is SGHRS and CDR2 YFSETQ. With V trimmed by 5 bases and J by 2 bases, 11 bases remained unmatched.

This clonotype was counted a few times. V gene TRBV27 combines with J gene TRBJ2-1, with D perhaps matching TRBD2 (6 bases). Germline assignment: CDR1 MNHEY and CDR2 SMNVEV (reference sequence). This CDR3 comprises 14 residues. V lost 10 bases and J 5 bases, leaving 18 bases between the germline ends. CDR3 in DNA: TGTGCCACCCGGACGGGACTTTTTAACAATGAGCAGTTCTTC. It translates to CATRTGLFNNEQFF.

This rearrangement joins TRBV20-1 to TRBJ1-1; TRBD1 matches at 7 bases. Germline trimming cut 6 bases from V and 5 bases from J; bases unmatched to any gene: 9. There are 13 residues in the CDR3. From germline, CDR1 is DFQATT and CDR2 SNEGSKA (reference sequence). CDR3: CSAPEGALTEAFF. The CDR3 nucleotides are TGCAGTGCCCCTGAGGGGGCGCTAACTGAAGCTTTCTTT.

This clonotype was observed a handful of times. V is TRBV7-2 and J is TRBJ2-7; 12 nucleotides match TRBD1. J was trimmed by 5 bases and V by 1 base; bases with no gene match: 3. The germline gives CDR1 SGHTA, CDR2 FQGNSA. The length of the CDR3 is 15 residues. The CDR3 sequence: CASSLEGTGGHEQYF. For the CDR3, the DNA is TGTGCCAGCAGCTTAGAGGGGACAGGGGGCCACGAGCAGTACTTC.

In this sample, this clonotype turned up a few times. The chain joins TRBV7-8 to TRBJ2-1; the D gene could be TRBD1 or TRBD2 (5 bases each). Germline values: CDR1 SGHVS, CDR2 FQNEAQ. The V end lost 4 bases, the J end lost 2 bases, and 12 bases lay between the germline ends. The CDR3 runs to 15 residues. CDR3 region: CASSYGDGAYNEQFF. CDR3 nucleotides: TGTGCCAGCAGCTACGGGGACGGGGCCTACAATGAGCAGTTCTTC.

Remarks on this clonotype: Given a much more abundant clone one base away, this may be a read error. This chain joins TRBV4-1 and TRBJ1-2; TRBD1 agrees at 9 bases. The germline V gene has CDR1 MGHRA and CDR2 YSYEKL. The CDR3 runs to 17 residues. The CDR3 coding sequence is TGCGCCAGCAGCCAAGAAGGGACAGGGCGGTGGAACTATGGCCACACCTTC. Protein sequence: CASSQEGTGRWNYGHTF.

The V and J genes are TRBV20-1 and TRBJ2-3, with 8 nucleotides matching TRBD2. CDR3 length: 15 residues. Germline V gene data show CDR1 as DFQATT and CDR2 as SNEGSKA (reference sequence). Losses at the gene ends were 3 bases for V and 0 bases for J; bases not matched to a gene: 5. The CDR3 spells CSARGPSGSTDTQYF. The CDR3 DNA is TGCAGTGCTAGGGGCCCTAGCGGGAGCACAGATACGCAGTATTTT.

This clonotype was observed a few times. V is TRBV2 and J is TRBJ1-6; 7 bases map to TRBD1. From germline, CDR1 is SNHLY and CDR2 FYNNEI. There are 15 residues in the CDR3. J was trimmed by 9 bases and V by 1 base; bases with no gene match: 6. The CDR3 bases are TGTGCCAGCAGTGAAGGAGGTCAGGGGGTTTCACCCCTCCACTTT. It translates to CASSEGGQGVSPLHF.